One T cell receptor (beta chain) is described in this entry. Authors' processing steps: Reference gene primer amplification yielded estimated nucleated cell counts. Sequenced by immunoSEQ multiplex PCR; TCRdb stores in-frame clones only, minus some. The DNA gave D and trimming, while V, J and clone size come from that table. This sample yields about 160,000 clones, of which about three quarters are seen a single time; 8% to 9.5% belongs to the top ten. This sample was included in a study of blood T cell repertoires in COVID-19. The wider study: Samples taken during acute and convalescent COVID-19 were collected in the United States, Italy and Spain. T cells, B-cell-depleted T cells, or PBMCs supplied cDNA or gDNA.

The germline V gene encodes CDR1 SGHAT and CDR2 FQNNGV. V lost 5 bases, J lost 6 bases, and 16 bases lay in between. The CDR3 length is 15 residues. The chain carries TRBV11-2 and TRBJ2-2; possible D gene TRBD1, 6 bases. Sequencing used peripheral blood. The source is a man in his fifties or sixties with acute or convalescent COVID-19. CDR3 DNA sequence: TGTGCCAGCAGCACCTGGACAGCTAACGCCGGGGAGCTGTTTTTT. This sequence encodes CASSTWTANAGELFF.